These 7 T cell receptor beta chains were sequenced from one sample in a study. MiXCR was run by TCRdb on the RT-PCR reads, yielding one entry per CDR3 protein. Here the sample spans approximately 720,000 distinct CDR3 sequences, 14% being singletons. Material for sequencing was memory CD4+ T cells from blood. These receptors came from a female donor in good health, serving as a healthy control.

In its sample, this clonotype was seen a few times. CDR3 in amino acids: CSATGAGETQYF. DNA of the CDR3: TGCAGCGCAACAGGGGCCGGAGAGACCCAGTACTTC. The chain recombines TRBV29-1 with TRBJ2-5; TRBD1 agrees at 7 bases. CDR1 is SQVTM, CDR2 ANQGSEA, per germline. The CDR3 consists of 12 residues. Trimming at V came to 7 bases and at J to 4 bases, leaving 6 bases not matched to a gene.

This clonotype was observed at least ten times. V gene TRBV4-2 combines with J gene TRBJ2-5; possibly TRBD1 for D (6 bases). The length of the CDR3 is 15 residues. Germline V gene lookup returns CDR1 LGHNA and CDR2 YNFKEQ. Trimming left V 1 base short and J 9 bases short, with 18 bases between. The CDR3 region is CASSQAHRDFNSQYF. The CDR3 DNA reads as TGTGCCAGCAGCCAAGCTCACAGGGATTTTAATTCCCAGTACTTC.

V and J are TRBV11-2 and TRBJ2-7, with 12 bases fitting TRBD2. The length of the CDR3 is 15 residues. The ends lost 5 bases at V and 4 bases at J; junction bases unmatched: 6. Germline values: CDR1 SGHAT, CDR2 FQNNGV. CDR3 residues: CASSQTSGGPYEQYF. CDR3 coding DNA: TGTGCCAGCAGCCAGACTAGCGGGGGACCTTACGAGCAGTACTTC. The variable domain in full, with the rest retrieved from reference TRBV11-2 and TRBJ2-7, is EAGVAQSPRYKIIEKRQSVAFWCNPISGHATLYWYQQILGQGPKLLIQFQNNGVVDDSQLPKDRFSAERLKGVDSTLKIQPAKLEDSAVYLCASSQTSGGPYEQYFGPGTRLTVT.

This clonotype was found a few times. The V gene is TRBV20-1, the J gene TRBJ2-7; the D gene is possibly TRBD2 (6 bases). In germline, CDR1 is DFQATT, CDR2 SNEGSKA (reference sequence). CDR3 length equals 15 residues. Trimming pared 4 bases from V and 1 base from J, leaving 17 bases between. The CDR3 sequence is CSAMLAQRASYEQYF. The CDR3 DNA follows: TGCAGTGCTATGCTGGCCCAGCGGGCGTCCTACGAGCAGTACTTC.

The chain employs TRBV7-9 and TRBJ2-7; TRBD2 aligns across 13 bases. Per the germline V gene, CDR1 is SEHNR and CDR2 is FQNEAQ (reference sequence). There are 14 residues in the CDR3. Germline trimming cut 5 bases from V and 7 bases from J; bases unmatched to any gene: 5. Here the CDR3 reads CASSRTSGSWEQYF. Written as DNA, the CDR3 is TGTGCCAGCAGCCGGACTAGCGGGAGTTGGGAGCAGTACTTC.

The rearrangement joins TRBV14 to TRBJ2-3; TRBD2 matches 7 bases. This CDR3 region has 17 residues. The ends lost 5 bases at V and 2 bases at J; junction bases unmatched: 13. Per the germline V gene, CDR1 is SGHDN and CDR2 is FVKESK. The CDR3 is CASSTRRELLPTDTQYF. The CDR3 DNA follows: TGTGCCAGCAGCACACGGCGGGAGCTTCTTCCCACAGATACGCAGTATTTT.

This clonotype was seen at least ten times. This chain uses TRBV6-5 with TRBJ2-7, with 7 bases that match TRBD2. V was pared by 0 bases and J by 4 bases, with 6 bases of the junction left unmatched. The CDR3 totals 15 residues. Germline V gene sequence: CDR1 MNHEY, CDR2 SVGAGI. The CDR3 loop reads CASSYSGRGLYEQYF. CDR3 coding DNA: TGTGCCAGCAGTTACTCAGGGAGGGGTCTTTACGAGCAGTACTTC.